What follows describes a single TCR beta chain. This clonotype was observed a handful of times. This receptor's antigen is unknown. No qualities accompany the bases; no much larger clone lies one base away. The data were taken from a study of T cells after yellow fever vaccination (dated by TCRdb to between 2018 and 2021). For context, the study as a whole: The SMART-Seq v4 Ultra Low Input RNA kit was used to prepare libraries from fractions with low cell numbers. To track T-cell clones before and after primary and booster YFV17D yellow fever vaccination, bulk TCR alpha and beta repertoires were sequenced longitudinally. Two healthy male donors, one aged 18 to 30 and one aged 30 to 40 years, made up the cohort. Blood was collected at multiple timepoints before and after primary and secondary immunization, and bulk PBMC replicates and cell subsets were isolated. Broader findings and caveats from the paper: A small fraction of clonotypes appeared in both the CD4 and CD8 compartments, likely as a result of convergent recombination. Most clones expanded after primary vaccination were re-detected after the booster (about 96% of CD4 and 80% to 90% of CD8), suggesting broad memory maintenance. Computational filtering was needed because FACS-sorted repertoires could contain abundant contaminating clonotypes from the bulk population. Because the study included only two donors, the extent to which the findings can be generalized is limited. The secondary T-cell response was found to be weaker but faster than the primary response, with a peak reached on day 5 rather than on day 15.

Synthesis of TCR cDNA relied on 5'RACE template switching, a step that introduced a universal primer site along with unique molecular identifiers. cDNA synthesis was primed from both the TCR alpha and TCR beta constant segments. Libraries were amplified in two PCR steps, with sample barcodes and sequencing adapters added in the second step. Sequencing of libraries was done on Illumina HiSeq 2500 (2x100 bp) or NovaSeq (2x150 bp). Per the source publication's procedure: Reads were demultiplexed and collapsed into UMI consensus sequences with MIGEC, and V(D)J alignment was performed with MiXCR. Using edgeR on replicate PBMC samples, clonotypes were called vaccine-responding if FDR was below 0.01 and the log2 fold change was above 5 up to day 15. Each bulk clonotype received a CD4 or CD8 identity based on whether the sequenced CD4 or CD8 repertoire contained that clonotype at higher abundance. TCRdb passed the public sequencing reads through fastp at Q25 and MiXCR, retaining productive beta sequences. Rows matching on CDR3 protein sequence are summarized as one entry with the most common DNA and genes. The V and J calls reflect TCRdb's pipeline rather than the authors' work. The sample yields approximately 350,000 distinct CDR3 sequences; 9.5% to 13% were counted once. 15% to 20% of the sample lies in the top ten.

The treatment or condition label for this specimen denotes: live attenuated yellow fever vaccine strain. Two biological replicates of bulk PBMCs were collected at each blood-draw timepoint. A standard Ficoll-Paque protocol was used to isolate PBMCs from peripheral blood. TriZol was used to extract RNA from bulk PBMCs, CD4 and CD8 fractions, and dextramer-positive and dextramer-negative fractions. Germline trimming: 6 bases from V, 1 base from J; junction bases outside gene matches: 7. The CDR3 numbers 14 residues from cysteine through phenylalanine. The CDR3 DNA has 42 bases and is translated from base 1. From the germline V gene, CDR1 is SQVTM and CDR2 is ANQGSEA.

Sequenced here: PBMCs, sampled on the day of the first yellow fever vaccination. The receptor was derived from a man aged 18 to 30 who received the YFV17D yellow fever vaccine. Rearrangement joined TRBV29-1 to TRBJ1-1, and TRBD1 matches 8 of the central bases. At the DNA level, the sequence is TGCAGCGTAACCCAGGGGGCCACGAACACTGAAGCTTTCTTT. This codes for CSVTQGATNTEAFF. Reference TRBV29-1 and TRBJ1-1 proteins supply the regions before and after the CDR3; the full variable domain is: SAVISQKPSRDICQRGTSLTIQCQVDSQVTMMFWYRQQPGQSLTLIATANQGSEATYESGFVIDKFPISRPNLTFSTLTVSNMSPEDSSIYLCSVTQGATNTEAFFGQGTRLTVV.